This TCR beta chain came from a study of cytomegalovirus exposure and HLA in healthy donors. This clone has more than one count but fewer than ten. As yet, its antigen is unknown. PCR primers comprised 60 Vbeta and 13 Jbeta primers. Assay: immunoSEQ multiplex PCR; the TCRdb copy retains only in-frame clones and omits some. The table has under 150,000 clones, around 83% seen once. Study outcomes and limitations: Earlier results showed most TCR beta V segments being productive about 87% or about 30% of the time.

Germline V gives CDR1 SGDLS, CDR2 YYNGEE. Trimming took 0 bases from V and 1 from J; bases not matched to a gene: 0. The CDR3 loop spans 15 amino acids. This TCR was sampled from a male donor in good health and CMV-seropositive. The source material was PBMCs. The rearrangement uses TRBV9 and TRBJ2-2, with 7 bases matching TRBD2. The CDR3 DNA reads TGTGCCAGCAGCGTAGGCGGGGGGAACACCGGGGAGCTGTTTTTT. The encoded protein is CASSVGGGNTGELFF.